Following are 7 T cell receptor beta chains from one sample sequenced in a study of T-cell memory formation after mild COVID-19. TCRdb processed the 5' RACE reads anew with MiXCR; each CDR3 protein has one entry. The sample has about 540,000 distinct CDR3 sequences, about a fifth seen once. Sequencing used PBMCs or a T cell subset sorted from them (not recorded which). All receptors derive from an adult woman who had mild COVID-19 (a few samples of this study predate the infection). Cell type and time point are not known.

The chain combines TRBV24-1 with TRBJ1-5, with no clear D. Germline-derived CDR1 and CDR2 are KGHDR and SFDVKD. V lost 12 bases to trimming and J lost 5 bases, with 13 bases between them. This CDR3 comprises 12 residues. The CDR3 DNA is TGTGCCCCGGAGGACGTAGATCAGCCCCAGCATTTT. Translating it yields CAPEDVDQPQHF.

J is TRBJ2-1 and V is TRBV7-2, with 10 bases aligning to TRBD1. Losses at the gene ends were 5 bases for V and 7 bases for J; bases not matched to a gene: 11. Germline V gives CDR1 SGHTA, CDR2 FQGNSA. CDR3 length: 16 residues. CDR3 loop: CASSPYGTGVGNEQFF. For the CDR3, the DNA is TGTGCCAGCAGCCCCTACGGGACAGGGGTTGGAAATGAGCAGTTCTTC.

The J gene is TRBJ2-7, the V gene TRBV10-3, with D possibly TRBD1 on 8 matching bases. Germline CDR1 reads ENHRY; CDR2 reads SYGVKD. The CDR3 spans 15 residues. V lost 7 bases and J lost 1, with 17 bases in between. This chain's CDR3 is CAITEGGTGSYEQYF. The CDR3 nucleotides are TGTGCCATCACCGAGGGGGGGACAGGTTCCTACGAGCAGTACTTC.

The chain has TRBV4-1 and TRBJ1-1; 7 bases align to TRBD1. Germline lookup yields CDR1 MGHRA and CDR2 YSYEKL. The V and J ends lost 0 bases and 4 bases, in that order; junction bases with no gene match: 8. The CDR3 is 16 residues long. The DNA for the CDR3 is TGCGCCAGCAGCCAAGATCACACAGGGGCGGTCACTGAAGCTTTCTTT. This translates into CASSQDHTGAVTEAFF.

This clonotype turned up a few times. The rearrangement uses TRBV19 and TRBJ2-2; D is perhaps TRBD1 (6 bases). Trimming shortened V by 6 bases and J by 6 bases, and 14 bases separated the two germline ends. Germline V gives CDR1 LNHDA, CDR2 SQIVND (reference sequence). The CDR3 is 14 residues long. CDR3 sequence: CASRPGHRPGELFF. The CDR3 DNA reads TGTGCCAGTAGACCGGGACACCGACCCGGGGAGCTGTTTTTT.

V and J are TRBV6-5 and TRBJ2-3; tentatively, D is TRBD2 (7 bases). The V end lost 2 bases, the J end lost 4 bases, and 13 bases lay between the germline ends. This CDR3 comprises 15 residues. Germline V gene sequence: CDR1 MNHEY, CDR2 SVGAGI. CDR3 residues: CASSYGGRGADTQYF. The CDR3 nucleotides read TGTGCCAGCAGTTACGGGGGGAGGGGGGCAGATACGCAGTATTTT.

The J gene is TRBJ2-3, the V gene TRBV4-1; TRBD2 might be the D (6 bases). V lost 1 base and J 10 bases, leaving 12 bases between the germline ends. CDR3 length: 13 residues. Germline V gene sequence: CDR1 MGHRA, CDR2 YSYEKL. This CDR3 reads CASSQVIGGSQYF. The CDR3 region has the DNA TGCGCCAGCAGCCAAGTGATCGGGGGATCGCAGTATTTT.